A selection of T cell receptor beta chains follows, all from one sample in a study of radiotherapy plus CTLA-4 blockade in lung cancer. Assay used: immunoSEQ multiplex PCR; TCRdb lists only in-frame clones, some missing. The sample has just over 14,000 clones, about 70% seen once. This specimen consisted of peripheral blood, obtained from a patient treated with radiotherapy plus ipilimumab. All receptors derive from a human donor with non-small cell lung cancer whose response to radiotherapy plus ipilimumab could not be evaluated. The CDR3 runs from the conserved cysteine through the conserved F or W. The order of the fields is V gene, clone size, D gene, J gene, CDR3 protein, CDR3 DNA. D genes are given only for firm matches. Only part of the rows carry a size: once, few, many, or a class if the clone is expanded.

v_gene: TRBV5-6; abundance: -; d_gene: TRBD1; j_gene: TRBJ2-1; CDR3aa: CASSSGQGFNEQFF; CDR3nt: TGTGCCAGCAGTTCCGGACAGGGGTTCAATGAGCAGTTCTTC
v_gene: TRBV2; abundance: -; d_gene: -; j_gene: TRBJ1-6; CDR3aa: CASSLGHISPLHF; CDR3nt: TGTGCCAGCAGTCTAGGACATATTTCACCCCTCCACTTT
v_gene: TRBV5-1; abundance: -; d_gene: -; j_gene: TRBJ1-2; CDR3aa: CASRGAEQGYGYTF; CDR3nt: TGCGCCAGCAGAGGGGCTGAACAGGGCTATGGCTACACCTTC
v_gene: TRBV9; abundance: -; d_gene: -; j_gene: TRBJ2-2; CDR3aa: CASSVPANTGELFF; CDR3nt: TGTGCCAGCAGCGTCCCAGCGAACACCGGGGAGCTGTTTTTT
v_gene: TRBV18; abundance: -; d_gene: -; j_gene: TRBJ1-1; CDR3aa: CASSPGVAGEEAFF; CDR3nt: TGTGCCAGCTCACCTGGTGTGGCAGGGGAAGAAGCTTTCTTT
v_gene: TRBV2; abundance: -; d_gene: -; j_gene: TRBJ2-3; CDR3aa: CASSAFLAASTDTQYF; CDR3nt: TGTGCCAGCAGTGCCTTTCTAGCCGCTAGCACAGATACGCAGTATTTT
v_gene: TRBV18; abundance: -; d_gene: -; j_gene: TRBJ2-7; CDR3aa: CASSPEYEQYF; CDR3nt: TGTGCCAGCTCACCAGAGTACGAGCAGTACTTC
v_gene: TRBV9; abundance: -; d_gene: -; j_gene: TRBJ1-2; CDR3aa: CASSVAGQISGYTF; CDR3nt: TGTGCCAGCAGCGTAGCCGGACAGATAAGTGGCTACACCTTC
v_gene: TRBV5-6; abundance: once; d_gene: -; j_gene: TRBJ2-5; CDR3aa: CASSWRAGSPQETQYF; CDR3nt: TGTGCCAGCAGCTGGAGGGCGGGAAGCCCCCAAGAGACCCAGTACTTC
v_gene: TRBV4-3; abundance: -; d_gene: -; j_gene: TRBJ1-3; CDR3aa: CASSQAQGYGNTIYF; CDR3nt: TGCGCCAGCAGCCAAGCTCAGGGTTATGGAAACACCATATATTTT
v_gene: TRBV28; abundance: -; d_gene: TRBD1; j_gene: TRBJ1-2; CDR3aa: CASSPTGLRGYTF; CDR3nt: TGTGCCAGCAGTCCGACAGGGTTACGCGGCTACACCTTC
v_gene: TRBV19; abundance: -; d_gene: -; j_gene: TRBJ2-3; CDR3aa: CATAYQRGTDTQYF; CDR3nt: TGTGCCACGGCTTACCAGCGGGGCACAGATACGCAGTATTTT
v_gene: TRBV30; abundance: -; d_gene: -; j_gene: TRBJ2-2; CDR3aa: CAWSGRVGGTGELFF; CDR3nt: TGTGCCTGGAGTGGGCGGGTAGGGGGCACCGGGGAGCTGTTTTTT
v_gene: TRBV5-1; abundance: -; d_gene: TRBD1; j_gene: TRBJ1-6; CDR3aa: CASRPGTANSPLHF; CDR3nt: TGCGCCAGCAGGCCCGGGACAGCAAATTCACCCCTCCACTTT
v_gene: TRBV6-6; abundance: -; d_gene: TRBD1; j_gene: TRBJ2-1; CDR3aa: CASSYSEGANEQFF; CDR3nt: TGTGCCAGCAGTTACTCAGAGGGGGCGAATGAGCAGTTCTTC
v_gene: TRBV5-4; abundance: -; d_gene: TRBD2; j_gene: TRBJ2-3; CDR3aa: CASSLKVLAGGPDTQYF; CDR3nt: TGTGCCAGCAGCTTGAAAGTACTAGCGGGGGGGCCAGATACGCAGTATTTT
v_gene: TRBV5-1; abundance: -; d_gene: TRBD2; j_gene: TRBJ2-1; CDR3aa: CASSAGLAGFGGEQFF; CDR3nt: TGCGCCAGCAGCGCGGGACTAGCGGGGTTCGGGGGTGAGCAGTTCTTC
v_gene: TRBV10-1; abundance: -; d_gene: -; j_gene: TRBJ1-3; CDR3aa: CASSVGDTIYF; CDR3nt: TGCGCCAGCAGTGTCGGGGACACCATATATTTT
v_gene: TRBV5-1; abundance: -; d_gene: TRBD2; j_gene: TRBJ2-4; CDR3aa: CASSLGGRDIQYF; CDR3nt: TGCGCCAGCAGCTTGGGCGGGAGGGACATTCAGTACTTC
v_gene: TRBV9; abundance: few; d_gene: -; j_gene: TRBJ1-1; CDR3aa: CASSFLDTEAFF; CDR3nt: TGTGCCAGCAGCTTCCTTGACACTGAAGCTTTCTTT
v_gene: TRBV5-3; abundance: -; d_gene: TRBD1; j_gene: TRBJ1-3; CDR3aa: CAQGGELRDSTIYF; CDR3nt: TGTGCCCAGGGGGGCGAGCTAAGGGATTCCACCATATATTTT
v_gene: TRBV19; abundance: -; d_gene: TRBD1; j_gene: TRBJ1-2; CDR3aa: CASTYRGGSGGYTF; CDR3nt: TGTGCCAGTACCTACAGGGGAGGAAGTGGAGGCTACACCTTC
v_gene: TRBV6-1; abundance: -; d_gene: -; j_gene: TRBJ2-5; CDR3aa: CATYPAVEETQYF; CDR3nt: TGTGCCACTTACCCGGCGGTAGAGGAGACCCAGTACTTC
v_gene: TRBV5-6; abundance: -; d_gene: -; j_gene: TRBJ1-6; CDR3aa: CASSLRQHLNSPLHF; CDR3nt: TGTGCCAGCAGCTTACGACAGCACCTTAATTCACCCCTCCACTTT
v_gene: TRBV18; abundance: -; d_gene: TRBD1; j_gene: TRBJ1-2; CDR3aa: CASSPNLPGQGAQGSGYTF; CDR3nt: TGTGCCAGCTCACCAAACCTGCCGGGACAGGGGGCGCAAGGTTCTGGCTACACCTTC
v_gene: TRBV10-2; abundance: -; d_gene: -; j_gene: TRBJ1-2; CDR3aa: CASSPDARDGYTF; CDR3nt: TGCGCCAGCAGTCCTGACGCGCGGGATGGCTACACCTTC
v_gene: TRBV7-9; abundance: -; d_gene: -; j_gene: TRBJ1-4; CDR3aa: CASSLGSPVGEKLFF; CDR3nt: TGTGCCAGCAGCTTAGGCTCCCCGGTCGGTGAAAAACTGTTTTTT
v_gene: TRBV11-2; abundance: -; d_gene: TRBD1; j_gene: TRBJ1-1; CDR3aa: CASSLRFGTVNTEAFF; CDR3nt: TGTGCCAGCAGCTTAAGGTTCGGGACAGTGAACACTGAAGCTTTCTTT
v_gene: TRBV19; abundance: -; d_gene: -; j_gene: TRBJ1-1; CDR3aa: CASSMGSGNTEAFF; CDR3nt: TGTGCCAGTAGTATGGGCAGTGGGAACACTGAAGCTTTCTTT
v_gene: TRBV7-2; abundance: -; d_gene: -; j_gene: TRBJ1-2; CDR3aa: CASSLSHRGYTF; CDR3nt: TGTGCCAGCAGCTTATCCCACAGAGGCTACACCTTC
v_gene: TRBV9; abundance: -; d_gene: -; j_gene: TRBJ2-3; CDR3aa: CASSSLSSKDTQYF; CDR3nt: TGTGCCAGCAGCAGTCTTTCAAGCAAAGATACGCAGTATTTT
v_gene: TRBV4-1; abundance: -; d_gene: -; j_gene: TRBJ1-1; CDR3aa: CASSQAPLGTEAFF; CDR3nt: TGCGCCAGCAGCCAAGCACCGCTAGGCACTGAAGCTTTCTTT
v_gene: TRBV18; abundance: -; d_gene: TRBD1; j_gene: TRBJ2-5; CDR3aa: CASAPTPGQGEETQYF; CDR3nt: TGTGCCAGCGCTCCCACCCCGGGACAGGGGGAAGAGACCCAGTACTTC
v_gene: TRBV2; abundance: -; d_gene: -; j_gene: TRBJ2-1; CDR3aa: CASSERRGTYNEQFF; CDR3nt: TGTGCCAGCAGTGAGAGGCGGGGCACCTACAATGAGCAGTTCTTC
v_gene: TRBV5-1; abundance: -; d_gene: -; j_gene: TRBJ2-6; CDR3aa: CASNSQGLTGANVLTF; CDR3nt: TGCGCCAGCAACTCCCAGGGGTTGACAGGGGCCAACGTCCTGACTTTC
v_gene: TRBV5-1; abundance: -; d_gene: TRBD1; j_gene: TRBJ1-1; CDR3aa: CASSWGGQGTAEAFF; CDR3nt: TGCGCCAGCAGCTGGGGGGGACAGGGAACGGCTGAAGCTTTCTTT
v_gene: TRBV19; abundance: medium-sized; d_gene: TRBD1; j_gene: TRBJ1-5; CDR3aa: CASSTGGSNQPQHF; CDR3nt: TGTGCCAGTTCGACAGGGGGGAGCAATCAGCCCCAGCATTTT
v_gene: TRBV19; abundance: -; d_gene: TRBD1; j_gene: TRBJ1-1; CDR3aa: CASLQDRLNTEAFF; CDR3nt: TGTGCCAGTCTTCAGGACAGGCTGAACACTGAAGCTTTCTTT
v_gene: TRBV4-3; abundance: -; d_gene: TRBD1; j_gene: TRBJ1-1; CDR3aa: CASSQDHQGVEAFF; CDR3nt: TGCGCCAGCAGCCAAGATCATCAGGGGGTTGAAGCTTTCTTT
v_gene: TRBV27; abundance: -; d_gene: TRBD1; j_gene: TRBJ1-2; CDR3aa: CASSLGQGANYGYTF; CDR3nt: TGTGCCAGCAGTCTCGGACAGGGGGCAAACTATGGCTACACCTTC
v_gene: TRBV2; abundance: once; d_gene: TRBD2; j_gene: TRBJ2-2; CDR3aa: CATGGLAGITGELFF; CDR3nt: TGTGCCACAGGTGGACTAGCGGGGATCACCGGGGAGCTGTTTTTT
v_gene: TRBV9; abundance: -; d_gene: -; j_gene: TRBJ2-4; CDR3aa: CASSVEGQNKNIQYF; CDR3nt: TGTGCCAGCAGCGTCGAAGGACAGAACAAAAACATTCAGTACTTC
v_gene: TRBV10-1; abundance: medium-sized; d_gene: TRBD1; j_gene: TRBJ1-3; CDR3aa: CASSDRGYGNTIYF; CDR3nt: TGCGCCAGCAGTGACAGGGGGTACGGAAACACCATATATTTT
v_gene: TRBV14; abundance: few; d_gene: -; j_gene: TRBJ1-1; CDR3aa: CASSLLQGTNTEAFF; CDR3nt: TGTGCCAGCAGCCTTTTACAGGGTACGAACACTGAAGCTTTCTTT
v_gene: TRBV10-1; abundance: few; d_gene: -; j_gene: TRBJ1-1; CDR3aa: CASSESQNTEAFF; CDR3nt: TGCGCCAGCAGTGAGTCCCAGAACACTGAAGCTTTCTTT
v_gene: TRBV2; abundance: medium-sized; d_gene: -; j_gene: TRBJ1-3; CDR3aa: CASRMDGMSSGNTIYF; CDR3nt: TGTGCCAGCAGAATGGACGGGATGAGCTCTGGAAACACCATATATTTT
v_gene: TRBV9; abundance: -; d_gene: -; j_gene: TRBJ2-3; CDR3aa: CASSTSGGLDTQYF; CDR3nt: TGTGCCAGCAGCACGTCGGGGGGCCTGGATACGCAGTATTTT
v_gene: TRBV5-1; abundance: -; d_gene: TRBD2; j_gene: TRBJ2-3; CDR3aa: CASSGPGLAGTDTQYF; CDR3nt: TGCGCCAGCAGCGGACCGGGACTAGCGGGCACAGATACGCAGTATTTT
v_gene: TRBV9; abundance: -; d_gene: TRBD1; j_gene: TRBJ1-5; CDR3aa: CASSHLFGFTGGSSNQPQHF; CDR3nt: TGTGCCAGCAGCCACCTCTTTGGGTTCACAGGGGGCTCGAGCAATCAGCCCCAGCATTTT
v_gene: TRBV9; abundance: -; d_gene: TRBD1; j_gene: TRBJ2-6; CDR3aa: CASSVEGAGANVLTF; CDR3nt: TGTGCCAGCAGCGTAGAGGGGGCCGGGGCCAACGTCCTGACTTTC
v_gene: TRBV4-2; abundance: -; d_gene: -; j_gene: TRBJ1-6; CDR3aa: CASSQEARGNSPLHF; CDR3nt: TGTGCCAGCAGCCAAGAAGCTCGGGGGAATTCACCCCTCCACTTT
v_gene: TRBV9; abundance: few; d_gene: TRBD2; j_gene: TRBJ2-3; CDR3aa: CASSDGLAGASRDTQYF; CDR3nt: TGTGCCAGCAGCGACGGACTAGCGGGGGCCAGCCGGGATACGCAGTATTTT
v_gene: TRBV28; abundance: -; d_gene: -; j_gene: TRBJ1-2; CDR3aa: CASSLVSGGLNYGYTF; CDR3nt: TGTGCCAGCAGTTTAGTGTCGGGGGGCCTAAACTATGGCTACACCTTC
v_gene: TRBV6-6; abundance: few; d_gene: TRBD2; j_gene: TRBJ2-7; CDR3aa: CASSIRGGTYEQYF; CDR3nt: TGTGCCAGCAGTATCCGGGGGGGTACCTACGAGCAGTACTTC
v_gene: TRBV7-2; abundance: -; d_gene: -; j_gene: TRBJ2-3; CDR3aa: CASSFFSGGRGDTQYF; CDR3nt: TGTGCCAGCAGTTTTTTTAGTGGAGGCAGGGGAGATACGCAGTATTTT